The 25 T cell receptor beta chains given below trace back to one sample, sequenced in a study of early T cells in non-severe SARS-CoV-2 infection. TCRdb re-analysed the 5' RACE reads in MiXCR, keeping a single row per CDR3 protein. Of 70,000 to 85,000 distinct CDR3 sequences listed, 9.5% to 15% are singletons. This specimen consisted of whole blood, obtained at baseline. These receptor sequences come from an adult who was a healthcare worker with PCR-confirmed SARS-CoV-2 infection or an uninfected control (not recorded which). The donor label of this sample is uncertain.

This clonotype was detected many times. The chain is built from TRBV5-1 and TRBJ2-3; unclear D gene. Deletions cut 1 base from V and 5 bases from J, with 2 bases between. Germline-derived CDR1 and CDR2 are SGHRS and YFSETQ. The CDR3 loop spans 11 amino acids. In DNA form, the CDR3 reads TGCGCCAGCAGCTTGTTAGATACGCAGTATTTT. Its translation is CASSLLDTQYF.

The CDR3 DNA reads TGCAGTGCTCACAGAGAAGGCTACACCTTC. This encodes CSAHREGYTF. V gene TRBV20-1 combines with J gene TRBJ1-2; D unresolved. This CDR3 region has 10 residues. The germline V gene has CDR1 DFQATT and CDR2 SNEGSKA (reference sequence). V lost 5 bases and J 8 bases, leaving 9 bases between the germline ends.

This clonotype has more than one count but fewer than ten. This chain connects TRBV5-1 to TRBJ2-7; 9 nucleotides align to TRBD1. Losses at the gene ends were 3 bases for V and 6 bases for J; bases not matched to a gene: 1. The CDR3 runs 12 residues. Germline assignment: CDR1 SGHRS and CDR2 YFSETQ. The CDR3 spells CASSSDRGEQYF. The CDR3 DNA sequence: TGCGCCAGCAGCTCGGACAGGGGCGAGCAGTACTTC.

This clonotype was recorded at least ten times. The gene calls are TRBV27 and TRBJ2-1, with 11 bases aligning to TRBD1. This CDR3 is 18 amino acids long. The germline gives CDR1 MNHEY, CDR2 SMNVEV (reference sequence). V was clipped by 1 base and J by 6 bases; unmatched bases: 11. CDR3 sequence: CASSLFAPGQGAGNEQFF. Written as DNA, the CDR3 is TGTGCCAGCAGTTTATTCGCCCCTGGACAGGGGGCTGGCAATGAGCAGTTCTTC.

At least ten counts were recorded for this clonotype. The V and J genes are TRBV24-1 and TRBJ1-5; no definite D call. The CDR3 consists of 12 residues. Germline-derived CDR1 and CDR2 are KGHDR and SFDVKD. V was pared by 10 bases and J by 6 bases, with 12 bases between. In DNA form, the CDR3 reads TGTGCCACACGGGTACTCTGTCAGCCCCAGCATTTT. Translating it yields CATRVLCQPQHF.

This chain uses TRBV7-6 with TRBJ2-7; TRBD1 matches at 9 bases. The trim removed 5 bases at V and 0 bases at J, leaving 5 bases unmatched. The germline gives CDR1 SGHVS, CDR2 FNYEAQ. This CDR3 is built from 15 residues. For the CDR3, the DNA is TGTGCCAGCAGCATCGGGACAGGGAGCTCCTACGAGCAGTACTTC. Residues: CASSIGTGSSYEQYF.

This clonotype was seen a few times. V gene TRBV7-6 combines with J gene TRBJ2-3; the D gene is possibly TRBD2 (7 bases). The CDR3 consists of 16 residues. Germline CDR1 is SGHVS and CDR2 is FNYEAQ. Trimming took off 5 bases at V and 2 bases at J, with 17 bases between the two ends. DNA for the CDR3: TGTGCCAGCAGCCCTGTAGGGGGAGGGATCACAGATACGCAGTATTTT. It encodes CASSPVGGGITDTQYF.

This clonotype was counted a few times. The chain joins TRBV10-3 to TRBJ2-6; D remains unclear. CDR1 is ENHRY, CDR2 SYGVKD, per germline. With 4 bases removed from V and 4 bases from J, the gap between germline ends came to 8 bases. CDR3 length: 14 residues. CDR3 protein: CAISGTSGANVLTF. CDR3 sequence (DNA): TGTGCCATCAGTGGGACGAGCGGGGCCAACGTCCTGACTTTC.

There are a few counts of this clonotype. The V call is TRBV5-1, the J call TRBJ1-5; a possible D gene is TRBD1 (5 bases). Per the germline V gene, CDR1 is SGHRS and CDR2 is YFSETQ. The V end was cut by 5 bases, the J end by 0 bases, with 12 bases between. This CDR3 is 15 amino acids long. The CDR3 sequence is CASRPTGDSNQPQHF. The CDR3 bases are TGCGCCAGCAGGCCAACAGGTGATAGCAATCAGCCCCAGCATTTT. Together with reference TRBV5-1 and TRBJ1-5, the CDR3 gives the full variable domain: KAGVTQTPRYLIKTRGQQVTLSCSPISGHRSVSWYQQTPGQGLQFLFEYFSETQRNKGNFPGRFSGRQFSNSRSEMNVSTLELGDSALYLCASRPTGDSNQPQHFGDGTRLSIL.

The chain is built from TRBV5-5 and TRBJ1-3; 8 bases match TRBD1. This CDR3 comprises 17 residues. J lost 0 bases, V lost 3 bases, and 8 bases had no gene match. Germline lookup yields CDR1 SGHKS and CDR2 YYEKEE (reference sequence). The CDR3 loop is CASSSPFDRGSGNTIYF. The CDR3 DNA reads as TGTGCCAGCAGCTCCCCCTTCGACAGGGGCTCTGGAAACACCATATATTTT.

The table lists this clonotype with a few counts. CDR3 sequence (DNA): TGTGCCAGCAGTCCAACTCCGGACAGGGGACTAGCAAGGGAGCAGTACTTC. It is translated as CASSPTPDRGLAREQYF. The rearrangement joins TRBV27 to TRBJ2-7, with D perhaps being TRBD1 or TRBD2 (9 bases each). Germline lookup yields CDR1 MNHEY and CDR2 SMNVEV (reference sequence). V lost 5 bases and J 7 bases, leaving 27 bases between the germline ends. This CDR3 is 17 amino acids long.

The gene calls are TRBV7-8 and TRBJ2-7; the D gene could be TRBD1 or TRBD2 (5 bases each). The CDR3 covers 13 residues. V was trimmed by 8 bases and J by 0 bases, leaving 11 bases between them. Looked up from germline, CDR1 is SGHVS and CDR2 is FQNEAQ. The CDR3 sequence is CASGDGSSYEQYF. DNA for the CDR3: TGTGCCAGCGGGGACGGCAGCTCCTACGAGCAGTACTTC. Variable domain in full (rest from reference TRBV7-8 and TRBJ2-7): GAGVSQSPRYKVAKRGQDVALRCDPISGHVSLFWYQQALGQGPEFLTYFQNEAQLDKSGLPSDRFFAERPEGSVSTLKIQRTQQEDSAVYLCASGDGSSYEQYFGPGTRLTVT.

This clonotype was observed at least ten times. V is TRBV9 and J is TRBJ2-1; D is uncertain. In germline, CDR1 is SGDLS, CDR2 YYNGEE. The CDR3 runs 12 residues. The germline V and J ends were trimmed by 0 bases and 8 bases, with 6 bases remaining between them. The CDR3 bases are TGTGCCAGCAGCGTAGGGTTCCATGAGCAGTTCTTC. It specifies CASSVGFHEQFF.

The genes are TRBV4-1 and TRBJ2-5; either TRBD1 or TRBD2 may fit D (7 bases each). The germline CDR1 and CDR2 sequences are MGHRA and YSYEKL. Trimming left V 7 bases short and J 1 base short, with 19 bases between. The CDR3 contains 16 residues. The CDR3 DNA follows: TGCGCCAGCAACCCGCAGGGGGGGGAATCCCAAGAGACCCAGTACTTC. Encoded protein: CASNPQGGESQETQYF.

In its sample, this clonotype was seen many times. V and J are TRBV11-2 and TRBJ1-1; perhaps TRBD1 as D (5 bases). V lost 6 bases and J 6 bases, leaving 26 bases between the germline ends. This CDR3 contains 17 residues. Germline loops: CDR1 SGHAT, CDR2 FQNNGV. The CDR3 reads CASSNDRAYAGRAEAFF. The CDR3 DNA reads as TGTGCCAGCAGTAACGATCGAGCGTATGCAGGGCGGGCTGAAGCTTTCTTT.

This clonotype was counted between two and nine times. The J gene is TRBJ2-7, the V gene TRBV12-5; a weak D match, TRBD1 (6 bases). Germline CDR1 and CDR2: LGHNT and FRNRAP. This CDR3 contains 12 residues. The CDR3 region has the DNA TGTGGGGCAATACAGGGAAACGGCGAGCAGTACTTC. This gives the protein CGAIQGNGEQYF.

This clonotype showed up many times. This sequence joins TRBV7-6 and TRBJ1-3; 8 bases are shared with TRBD1. Germline V CDR1 and CDR2: SGHVS, FNYEAQ. This CDR3 is built from 16 residues. The V segment lost 5 bases and the J segment 8 bases; nucleotides outside the gene matches: 14. This CDR3 is CASSPRQGSMGDTIYF. CDR3 nucleotides: TGTGCCAGCAGCCCTCGACAGGGGAGTATGGGAGACACCATATATTTT.

This clonotype turned up a few times. The rearrangement joins TRBV6-6 to TRBJ1-5; the match to TRBD1 covers 11 bases. CDR1 is MNHNY and CDR2 is SVGAGI in the germline V gene (reference sequence). The CDR3 is 15 amino acids. J gave up 1 base and V 6 bases, and 2 bases lay outside the gene matches. This CDR3 is CASSGQGASNQPQHF. CDR3 coding DNA: TGTGCCAGCAGCGGACAGGGGGCGAGCAATCAGCCCCAGCATTTT.

This clonotype has only a few counts. The J gene is TRBJ1-6, the V gene TRBV12-5, with D perhaps matching TRBD1 (5 bases). Trimming took off 5 bases at V and 7 bases at J, with 15 bases between the two ends. Germline V gene data show CDR1 as LGHNT and CDR2 as FRNRAP. The CDR3 length is 15 residues. CDR3 residues: CASGPQTTVNSPLHF. In DNA, the CDR3 is TGTGCTAGTGGTCCCCAGACGACAGTAAATTCACCCCTCCACTTT. The whole variable domain, filled in from reference TRBV12-5 and TRBJ1-6, reads DARVTQTPRHKVTEMGQEVTMRCQPILGHNTVFWYRQTMMQGLELLAYFRNRAPLDDSGMPKDRFSAEMPDATLATLKIQPSEPRDSAVYFCASGPQTTVNSPLHFGNGTRLTVT.

This sequence joins TRBV5-4 and TRBJ2-1; 9 nucleotides agree with TRBD2. Trimming took 3 bases from V and 3 from J; bases not matched to a gene: 4. This CDR3 spans 15 amino acids. Germline V gene lookup returns CDR1 SGHNT and CDR2 YYREEE (reference sequence). CDR3 nucleotide sequence: TGTGCCAGCAGCTCTAGCGGGGCTGACTACAATGAGCAGTTCTTC. It encodes CASSSSGADYNEQFF.

This clonotype was picked up many times. The V call is TRBV7-8, the J call TRBJ1-6; TRBD1 aligns across 8 bases. The CDR3 runs to 14 residues. V lost 4 bases and J lost 10; bases outside the gene matches: 6. The germline gives CDR1 SGHVS, CDR2 FQNEAQ. CDR3 nucleotides: TGTGCCAGCAGCTCGACAGGGGAAGGATCACCCCTCCACTTT. Protein product: CASSSTGEGSPLHF.

The gene calls are TRBV7-6 and TRBJ2-7; no firm D call. This CDR3 region has 14 residues. Between the trimmed V and J ends, which lost 1 base and 3 bases, there was a span of 10 bases. Per germline, CDR1 SGHVS and CDR2 FNYEAQ. The chain's CDR3 is CASSLVGGDYEQYF. The DNA for the CDR3 is TGTGCCAGCAGCTTAGTGGGTGGAGACTACGAGCAGTACTTC.

J is TRBJ2-1 and V is TRBV24-1; 9 bases are a match to TRBD1. The CDR3 runs 17 residues. CDR1 is KGHDR, CDR2 SFDVKD, per germline. Losses at the gene ends were 4 bases for V and 6 bases for J; bases not matched to a gene: 12. The CDR3 region has the DNA TGTGCCACCAGTGACTCCAGAGGGACAGGGTCAATCAATGAGCAGTTCTTC. Encoded protein: CATSDSRGTGSINEQFF.

CDR3 loop: CASSLGARANTEAFF. DNA of the CDR3: TGTGCCAGCAGCTTGGGCGCCAGGGCGAACACTGAAGCTTTCTTT. This chain connects TRBV11-2 to TRBJ1-1; a weak D match, TRBD1 (5 bases). The CDR3 totals 15 residues. Per the germline V gene, CDR1 is SGHAT and CDR2 is FQNNGV. Deletions cut 3 bases from V and 1 base from J, with 12 bases between. Full variable domain (missing parts from reference TRBV11-2 and TRBJ1-1): EAGVAQSPRYKIIEKRQSVAFWCNPISGHATLYWYQQILGQGPKLLIQFQNNGVVDDSQLPKDRFSAERLKGVDSTLKIQPAKLEDSAVYLCASSLGARANTEAFFGQGTRLTVV.

This clonotype was recorded at least ten times. The J gene is TRBJ1-4, the V gene TRBV4-1; 8 bases match TRBD1. This CDR3 is built from 16 residues. The trim removed 6 bases at V and 8 bases at J, leaving 14 bases unmatched. Germline lookup yields CDR1 MGHRA and CDR2 YSYEKL. The CDR3 reads CASSTNPDRAKEKLFF. CDR3 sequence (DNA): TGCGCCAGCAGTACCAACCCGGACAGGGCCAAGGAAAAACTGTTTTTT.